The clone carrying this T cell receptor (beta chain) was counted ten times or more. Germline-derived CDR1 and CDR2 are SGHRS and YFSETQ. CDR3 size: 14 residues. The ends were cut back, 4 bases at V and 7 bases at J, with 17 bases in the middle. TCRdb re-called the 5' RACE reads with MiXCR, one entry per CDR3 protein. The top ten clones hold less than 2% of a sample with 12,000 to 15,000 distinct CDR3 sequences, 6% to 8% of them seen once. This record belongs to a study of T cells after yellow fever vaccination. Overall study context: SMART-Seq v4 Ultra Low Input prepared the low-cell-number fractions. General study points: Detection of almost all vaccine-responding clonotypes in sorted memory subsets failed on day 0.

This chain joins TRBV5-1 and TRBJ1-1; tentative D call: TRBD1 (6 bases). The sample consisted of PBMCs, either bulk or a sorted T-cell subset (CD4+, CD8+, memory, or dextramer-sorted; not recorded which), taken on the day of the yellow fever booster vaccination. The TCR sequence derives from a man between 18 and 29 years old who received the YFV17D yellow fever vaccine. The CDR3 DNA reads TGCGCCAGCAGCCGACAGCAGGGGTGGGGTGAAGCTTTCTTT. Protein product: CASSRQQGWGEAFF. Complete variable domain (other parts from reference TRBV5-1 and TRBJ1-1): KAGVTQTPRYLIKTRGQQVTLSCSPISGHRSVSWYQQTPGQGLQFLFEYFSETQRNKGNFPGRFSGRQFSNSRSEMNVSTLELGDSALYLCASSRQQGWGEAFFGQGTRLTVV.